Listed below are T cell receptor beta chains from one sample, sequenced in a study of T cell changes during pregnancy in multiple sclerosis. Repertoires were generated with immunoSEQ multiplex PCR, while TCRdb's copy carries only in-frame clones and drops some. The table includes roughly 80,000 clones, roughly 93% detected once. The sequences come from peripheral blood, collected in the second trimester of pregnancy. These TCRs come from a female donor with multiple sclerosis, enrolled in a pregnancy study. Each CDR3 is given without its conserved first and last residue. D genes are given only for firm matches.

v_call: TRBV5-6
d_call: -
cdr3_aa: ARIAIGDTGYRNYGYT

v_call: TRBV5-1
d_call: -
cdr3_aa: ASSRQPEIYGYT

v_call: TRBV27
d_call: TRBD2
cdr3_aa: ASSLIAGPYEQY

v_call: TRBV11-2
d_call: TRBD2
cdr3_aa: ASSLRAGHNEQF

v_call: TRBV19
d_call: TRBD1
cdr3_aa: ASSIGTGVEKLF

v_call: TRBV5-6
d_call: -
cdr3_aa: ASSLPRMTLEKNTEAF

v_call: TRBV29-1
d_call: TRBD1
cdr3_aa: SVRDSYYEQY

v_call: TRBV5-6
d_call: -
cdr3_aa: ASSGPGKETQY

v_call: TRBV6-5
d_call: -
cdr3_aa: ASGGLVDSNEKLF

v_call: TRBV11-1
d_call: TRBD1
cdr3_aa: ASSPGQGYYEQY

v_call: TRBV18
d_call: -
cdr3_aa: ASSPLEMNTEAF

v_call: TRBV5-4
d_call: TRBD2
cdr3_aa: ASSLRGGTDTQY

v_call: TRBV14
d_call: -
cdr3_aa: ASSPNTNEKLF

v_call: TRBV5-6
d_call: -
cdr3_aa: ASSLVRDGYT

v_call: TRBV4-2
d_call: -
cdr3_aa: ASSDPGPRAEKLF

v_call: TRBV30
d_call: -
cdr3_aa: AWISANYGYT

v_call: TRBV27
d_call: -
cdr3_aa: ASSLQFTDTQY

v_call: TRBV6-5
d_call: -
cdr3_aa: ASSYDSGTGELF

v_call: TRBV11-3
d_call: -
cdr3_aa: ASSTTLSSYNEQF

v_call: TRBV5-5
d_call: -
cdr3_aa: ASSLAPGAIYEQY

v_call: TRBV7-9
d_call: -
cdr3_aa: ATPPPRHDYEQY

v_call: TRBV2
d_call: -
cdr3_aa: ASSATNTEAF

v_call: TRBV6-5
d_call: -
cdr3_aa: ASSYSRLQY

v_call: TRBV29-1
d_call: -
cdr3_aa: SVLLPTGELF

v_call: TRBV7-3
d_call: TRBD1
cdr3_aa: ASSSPLGTGQWEQY

v_call: TRBV2
d_call: TRBD1
cdr3_aa: ASTRTGGGQPQH

v_call: TRBV10-3
d_call: -
cdr3_aa: AISIPTAGSNEQF

v_call: TRBV18
d_call: -
cdr3_aa: ASAGGTTNEKLF

v_call: TRBV5-6
d_call: TRBD1
cdr3_aa: ASSSFSTGASGNQPQH

v_call: TRBV15
d_call: TRBD1
cdr3_aa: ATSLDRPAPYGYT

v_call: TRBV5-6
d_call: -
cdr3_aa: ASSLSGGGQPQH

v_call: TRBV6-6
d_call: -
cdr3_aa: ASSRENYGYT

v_call: TRBV4-1
d_call: -
cdr3_aa: ASSQEGRGTYEQY

v_call: TRBV18
d_call: -
cdr3_aa: ASSPPRFSYEQY

v_call: TRBV14
d_call: -
cdr3_aa: ASSQSGNYGYT

v_call: TRBV5-1
d_call: TRBD1
cdr3_aa: ASSAGQGTDTQY

v_call: TRBV19
d_call: TRBD1
cdr3_aa: ASSLSTGSGFGELF

v_call: TRBV30
d_call: TRBD1
cdr3_aa: AWSFGTGTYNEQF

v_call: TRBV30
d_call: TRBD1
cdr3_aa: AWRGTGPLYNEQF

v_call: TRBV7-2
d_call: TRBD1
cdr3_aa: ASSLRDSSYNSPLH

v_call: TRBV9
d_call: TRBD1
cdr3_aa: ASSGRTGGFTEAF

v_call: TRBV9
d_call: TRBD1
cdr3_aa: ASSPENRGQETQY

v_call: TRBV15
d_call: -
cdr3_aa: ATSRDGAGFTNEQF

v_call: TRBV19
d_call: -
cdr3_aa: ASSPGSSYEQY

v_call: TRBV5-4
d_call: -
cdr3_aa: ASSGGLSLDTGELF

v_call: TRBV15
d_call: TRBD2
cdr3_aa: ATSRKLAGGGDTQY

v_call: TRBV29-1
d_call: -
cdr3_aa: SVLNWGAGELF

v_call: TRBV5-5
d_call: -
cdr3_aa: ASSPRGGTDEQF

v_call: TRBV5-1
d_call: -
cdr3_aa: ASKVGQGHSPLH

v_call: TRBV6-5
d_call: TRBD1
cdr3_aa: ASSYSVGTENTEAF